This T cell receptor (beta chain) was recorded in a study of blood T cells in healthy people across ages. Study-level information: Per two T cells, about one barcoded beta molecule was captured through template switching.

This clonotype came up a few times. Antigen specificity is unknown. Through a sample-barcoded 5' primer and a J-beta primer mix, a second PCR was run for about 6 to 11 cycles. TCRdb processed the 5' RACE reads anew with MiXCR; each CDR3 protein has one entry. The data contain about 680,000 distinct CDR3 sequences, approximately 49% of them singletons. Study-wide results and limits: CMV infection status of these donors was not known. Investigators treated diversity estimates from one million T cells as underestimates.

Sequencing used blood. The receptor was isolated from a woman aged 60-75 years in good health.

The CDR3: CASSPREDSPLHF. The CDR3 DNA reads TGTGCCAGCAGCCCTAGGGAGGATTCACCCCTCCACTTT. V usage is TRBV7-2 and J usage is TRBJ1-6; D gene unclear. CDR3 length: 13 residues. Trimming pared 5 bases from V and 8 bases from J, leaving 10 bases between. Germline V gene sequence: CDR1 SGHTA, CDR2 FQGNSA.